The 28 T cell receptor beta chains in this list originate from one sample, sequenced in a study of blood T cell repertoires in COVID-19. Repertoires were generated with immunoSEQ multiplex PCR, while TCRdb's copy carries only in-frame clones and drops some. The table lists under 200,000 clones, approximately 81% of them singletons. The specimen sequenced was peripheral blood. The receptors were gathered from a man aged 40-49 years with acute or convalescent COVID-19.

This clone was picked up a small number of times. The V and J genes are TRBV2 and TRBJ1-5, with D maybe TRBD1 (5 bases). This CDR3 contains 13 residues. Germline CDR1 and CDR2: SNHLY and FYNNEI. The germline V and J ends were trimmed by 5 bases and 11 bases, with 16 bases remaining between them. The CDR3 sequence: CASSTETGGSQHF. In DNA, the CDR3 is TGTGCCAGCAGTACGGAGACGGGGGGGTCCCAGCATTTT.

The chain uses TRBV4-1 and TRBJ2-3, with D unresolved. Deletions cut 1 base from V and 6 bases from J, with 11 bases between. The CDR3 is 14 residues long. Germline loops: CDR1 MGHRA, CDR2 YSYEKL. This CDR3 reads CASSQGLVFDTQYF. The CDR3 DNA reads as TGCGCCAGCAGCCAAGGGCTAGTATTCGATACGCAGTATTTT.

This sequence joins TRBV9 and TRBJ2-3; TRBD2 matches 13 bases. V lost 4 bases and J lost 4; bases outside the gene matches: 3. This CDR3 has 15 amino acids. Germline loops: CDR1 SGDLS, CDR2 YYNGEE. The DNA for the CDR3 is TGTGCCAGCAGCACTAGCGGGGGGGCCCCAGATACGCAGTATTTT. Amino acids: CASSTSGGAPDTQYF.

The chain carries TRBV4-2 and TRBJ1-2; possible D gene TRBD1, 5 bases. This CDR3 comprises 14 residues. V lost 0 bases and J lost 7, with 12 bases in between. Per the germline V gene, CDR1 is LGHNA and CDR2 is YNFKEQ. CDR3 DNA: TGTGCCAGCAGCCAAGATTCAGGGTATCTTGGCTACACCTTC. It translates to CASSQDSGYLGYTF.

The sample holds one count of this clone. J is TRBJ1-1 and V is TRBV6-5; tentative D call: TRBD1 (5 bases). Germline CDR1 and CDR2: MNHEY and SVGAGI. Between the trimmed V and J ends, which lost 5 bases and 1 base, there was a span of 5 bases. This CDR3 region has 12 residues. DNA for the CDR3: TGTGCCAGCAGTACAGGGAACACTGAAGCTTTCTTT. Translated: CASSTGNTEAFF.

This clone has just a few counts. The genes are TRBV6-5 and TRBJ2-7; D might be TRBD1 (6 bases). The CDR3 is 15 amino acids. V shed 0 bases and J shed 0 bases, with 9 bases lying between them. CDR1 is MNHEY, CDR2 SVGAGI, per germline. The CDR3 is CASSYSETGSYEQYF. The CDR3 DNA reads TGTGCCAGCAGTTACTCGGAGACAGGCTCCTACGAGCAGTACTTC.

The chain couples TRBV3-1 (or the pseudogene TRBV3-2) to TRBJ2-2; D is perhaps TRBD1 (6 bases). There are 16 residues in the CDR3. The germline V gene encodes CDR1 LGHDT and CDR2 YNNKEL (reference sequence). V gave up 5 bases and J gave up 1 base, with 14 bases separating them. CDR3 nucleotide sequence: TGTGCCAGCAGCGAGCCACAGGGAAGGAACACCGGGGAGCTGTTTTTT. Its translation: CASSEPQGRNTGELFF.

The gene calls are TRBV14 and TRBJ1-2; D gene ambiguous. CDR3 size: 12 residues. Trimming cost V 2 bases and J 5 bases, with 6 bases left between them. CDR1 and CDR2 (germline): SGHDN, FVKESK. The CDR3 region has the DNA TGTGCCAGCAGCCAAACAACGTATGGCTACACCTTC. This encodes CASSQTTYGYTF.

V usage is TRBV29-1 and J usage is TRBJ1-1; 8 nucleotides line up with TRBD1. CDR1 and CDR2 from the germline V gene are SQVTM and ANQGSEA. J gave up 4 bases and V 4 bases, and 8 bases lay outside the gene matches. The CDR3 extends over 14 amino acids. In DNA, the CDR3 is TGCAGCGTTGTAGGTACAGGGGGGGGCACTGAAGCTTTCTTT. Protein product: CSVVGTGGGTEAFF.

This clone was observed a few times. Written as DNA, the CDR3 is TGTGCCAGCAGAGTCGGCTATGGCTACACCTTC. Amino acid sequence: CASRVGYGYTF. V gene TRBV6-5 combines with J gene TRBJ1-2; D call uncertain. The CDR3 spans 11 residues. Trimming left V 6 bases short and J 4 bases short, with 6 bases between. Germline-derived CDR1 and CDR2 are MNHEY and SVGAGI.

V usage is TRBV6-5 and J usage is TRBJ2-1; 7 bases match TRBD2. V trimming: 8 bases; J trimming: 1 base; junction bases outside the gene matches: 8. The CDR3 consists of 15 residues. The germline V gene encodes CDR1 MNHEY and CDR2 SVGAGI. The CDR3 DNA follows: TGTGCCAGCTCGATACGGGGGGAGTCCTACAATGAGCAGTTCTTC. Its protein is CASSIRGESYNEQFF.

The chain couples TRBV9 to TRBJ2-3; 9 nucleotides align to TRBD2. Germline V gives CDR1 SGDLS, CDR2 YYNGEE. V shed 0 bases, J shed 0 bases, and the junction held 2 bases outside the gene matches. The CDR3 sequence is 16 residues long. The CDR3: CASSVGAGGSTDTQYF. The CDR3 DNA follows: TGTGCCAGCAGCGTAGGCGCGGGGGGGAGCACAGATACGCAGTATTTT.

V is TRBV5-1 and J is TRBJ1-1; no definite D call. Trimming shortened V by 8 bases and J by 1 base, and 12 bases separated the two germline ends. The germline CDR1 and CDR2 sequences are SGHRS and YFSETQ. The CDR3 loop spans 13 amino acids. DNA for the CDR3: TGCGCCAGTAGAAGAGGCAAGAACACTGAAGCTTTCTTT. Its protein product is CASRRGKNTEAFF.

This chain links TRBV11-2 with TRBJ1-5, with unresolved D. Trimming pared 0 bases from V and 1 base from J, leaving 7 bases between. This CDR3 contains 15 residues. Germline V CDR1 and CDR2: SGHAT, FQNNGV. This chain's CDR3 is CASSLDGLSNQPQHF. CDR3 coding DNA: TGTGCCAGCAGCTTAGACGGGTTGAGCAATCAGCCCCAGCATTTT.

The chain uses TRBV18 and TRBJ2-5; 7 bases fit TRBD2. Germline loops: CDR1 KGHSH, CDR2 LQKENI. V trimming: 3 bases; J trimming: 6 bases; junction bases outside the gene matches: 10. This CDR3 is 15 amino acids long. Here the CDR3 reads CASSPPFSGEKTQYF. The CDR3 bases are TGTGCCAGCTCACCCCCTTTCAGCGGGGAGAAGACCCAGTACTTC. Filled out from reference TRBV18 and TRBJ2-5, the complete variable domain reads NAGVMQNPRHLVRRRGQEARLRCSPMKGHSHVYWYRQLPEEGLKFMVYLQKENIIDESGMPKERFSAEFPKEGPSILRIQQVVRGDSAAYFCASSPPFSGEKTQYFGPGTRLLVL.

The chain is built from TRBV6-5 and TRBJ1-4, with 9 bases that match TRBD1. V shed 4 bases and J 4 bases; nucleotides not matched to a gene: 1. Germline V CDR1 and CDR2: MNHEY, SVGAGI. This CDR3 spans 14 amino acids. The CDR3 DNA is TGTGCCAGCAGTTCGGGACAGGGTAATGAAAAACTGTTTTTT. Protein product: CASSSGQGNEKLFF.

V and J are TRBV7-3 and TRBJ1-1; perhaps TRBD1 as D (5 bases). The CDR3 consists of 13 residues. Trimming left V 7 bases short and J 1 base short, with 10 bases between. Per the germline V gene, CDR1 is SGHTA and CDR2 is FQGTGA. The CDR3 region is CASKSTANTEAFF. CDR3 nucleotide sequence: TGTGCCAGCAAGTCGACAGCGAACACTGAAGCTTTCTTT.

This clone turned up a few times. The chain uses TRBV27 and TRBJ2-7; possible D gene TRBD1, 5 bases. CDR1 and CDR2 (germline): MNHEY, SMNVEV (reference sequence). Trimming shortened V by 5 bases and J by 4 bases, and 12 bases separated the two germline ends. CDR3 size: 13 residues. The CDR3 DNA is TGTGCCAGCAGTCCTAACCAGGGATACGAGCAGTACTTC. This encodes CASSPNQGYEQYF.

This chain links TRBV30 with TRBJ1-1; possibly TRBD1 for D (5 bases). CDR3 length equals 13 residues. V was clipped by 4 bases and J by 5 bases, with 14 bases between them. Germline CDR1 reads GTSNPN; CDR2 reads SVGIG (reference sequence). The CDR3 DNA reads as TGTGCCTGGAATTCCGGGGGGAGGACTGAAGCTTTCTTT. Protein sequence: CAWNSGGRTEAFF.

The chain carries TRBV2 and TRBJ2-5; maybe TRBD2 (5 bases). The CDR3 loop spans 13 amino acids. V lost 8 bases to trimming and J lost 2 bases, with 12 bases between them. The germline V gene has CDR1 SNHLY and CDR2 FYNNEI. CDR3 sequence: CASVREPQETQYF. In nucleotides, the CDR3 is TGTGCCAGCGTTAGGGAGCCACAAGAGACCCAGTACTTC.

The chain carries TRBV7-9 and TRBJ2-7; D might be TRBD1 (6 bases). V lost 6 bases, J lost 3 bases, and 15 bases lay in between. Germline V gene lookup returns CDR1 SEHNR and CDR2 FQNEAQ (reference sequence). This CDR3 comprises 14 residues. This CDR3 is CASREAGVIYEQYF. The CDR3, as DNA: TGTGCCAGCAGAGAAGCAGGGGTTATCTACGAGCAGTACTTC.

V usage is TRBV11-2 and J usage is TRBJ1-2; 10 bases align to TRBD1. The CDR3 covers 14 residues. Germline CDR1 reads SGHAT; CDR2 reads FQNNGV. J gave up 8 bases and V 4 bases, and 7 bases lay outside the gene matches. This CDR3 reads CASSSTTGGGGYTF. Written as DNA, the CDR3 is TGTGCCAGCAGCTCTACGACAGGGGGCGGAGGCTACACCTTC. The entire variable domain, with the rest obtained from reference TRBV11-2 and TRBJ1-2, is as follows: EAGVAQSPRYKIIEKRQSVAFWCNPISGHATLYWYQQILGQGPKLLIQFQNNGVVDDSQLPKDRFSAERLKGVDSTLKIQPAKLEDSAVYLCASSSTTGGGGYTFGSGTRLTVV.

The chain joins TRBV18 to TRBJ2-7; 10 positions agree with TRBD1. Germline-derived CDR1 and CDR2 are KGHSH and LQKENI. There are 16 residues in the CDR3. V lost 3 bases, J lost 0 bases, and 5 bases stayed unmatched. The CDR3 loop reads CASSPGQGRISYEQYF. The DNA for the CDR3 is TGTGCCAGCTCACCGGGACAGGGGAGGATCTCCTACGAGCAGTACTTC. Filled out from reference TRBV18 and TRBJ2-7, the complete variable domain reads NAGVMQNPRHLVRRRGQEARLRCSPMKGHSHVYWYRQLPEEGLKFMVYLQKENIIDESGMPKERFSAEFPKEGPSILRIQQVVRGDSAAYFCASSPGQGRISYEQYFGPGTRLTVT.

The table lists this clone with a few counts. The chain employs TRBV29-1 and TRBJ2-3; D is ambiguous. CDR1 SQVTM and CDR2 ANQGSEA come from the germline V gene. V was trimmed by 8 bases and J by 1 base, leaving 19 bases between them. CDR3 length: 15 amino acids. The CDR3 here is CSIRLRPLGTDTQYF. The CDR3 bases are TGCAGCATCCGACTGAGACCCTTAGGCACAGATACGCAGTATTTT.

The V and J genes are TRBV30 and TRBJ2-6; possibly TRBD2 for D (5 bases). The V gene's germline CDR1 is GTSNPN and CDR2 SVGIG (reference sequence). V lost 8 bases to trimming and J lost 0 bases, with 20 bases between them. CDR3 size: 17 residues. The CDR3 region has the DNA TGTGCCCGGACCCGGGAAGGAGGTTTCTCTGGGGCCAACGTCCTGACTTTC. Its protein product is CARTREGGFSGANVLTF.

The chain carries TRBV11-1 and TRBJ2-2; D perhaps matches TRBD1 (5 bases). V dropped 5 bases and J dropped 7 bases, with 14 bases sitting between them. Germline CDR1 reads SGHAT; CDR2 reads FQDESV (reference sequence). The CDR3 is 14 amino acids. CDR3 sequence reads: CASSPNRILGELFF. The CDR3 DNA reads TGTGCCAGCAGCCCAAACAGGATACTCGGGGAGCTGTTTTTT.

V and J are TRBV7-9 and TRBJ2-7; D is unresolved. CDR3 length equals 12 residues. Germline values: CDR1 SEHNR, CDR2 FQNEAQ (reference sequence). Trimming removed 5 bases from V and 6 bases from J, with 11 bases in between. The DNA of the CDR3 is TGTGCCAGCAGCCCGTGGGCTGCCGAGCAGTACTTC. This sequence encodes CASSPWAAEQYF.

J is TRBJ1-5 and V is TRBV2, with D unclear. The V and J ends lost 6 bases and 4 bases respectively, with 10 bases between them. CDR3 size: 13 residues. The germline V gene encodes CDR1 SNHLY and CDR2 FYNNEI. The CDR3 is CASRREENQPQHF. Here the CDR3 DNA reads TGTGCCAGCAGACGTGAGGAAAATCAGCCCCAGCATTTT.